A selection of T cell receptor beta chains follows, all from one sample in a study of blood T cell repertoires in COVID-19. Only in-frame clones appear in the TCRdb table, and some are missing; sequencing was by immunoSEQ multiplex PCR. The sample gives around 360,000 clones, roughly 86% of which show up once; around 1.9% is in the top ten. The sequenced sample was PBMCs or T cells enriched from blood (not recorded which). These receptors originate from a middle-aged man in a cohort exposed to, infected with or recovered from COVID-19 (not recorded which). Both conserved end residues are part of each CDR3. D genes are given only for firm matches. Expanded clones are given a class, and other clones once, few, many or no size at all.

V	J	D	size	DNA	CDR3
TRBV6-5	TRBJ1-4	NA	NA	TGTGCCAGCAGAGGAGCAAATGAAAAACTGTTTTTT	CASRGANEKLFF
TRBV3-1/TRBV3-2	TRBJ1-1	NA	NA	TGTGCCAGCAGCTATCGTCGGACTGAAGCTTTCTTT	CASSYRRTEAFF
TRBV7-2	TRBJ1-5	NA	NA	TGTGCCAGCAGCCTGAGACGGGGTACGGGCCAGCCCCAGCATTTT	CASSLRRGTGQPQHF
TRBV7-2	TRBJ2-7	NA	NA	TGTGCCAGCAGCTTAGCATACTCCTACGAGCAGTACTTC	CASSLAYSYEQYF
TRBV4-1	TRBJ1-2	TRBD1	once	TGCGCCAGCAGCCAAGCTGGACAGGGGGTCGGCTACACCTTC	CASSQAGQGVGYTF
TRBV4-1	TRBJ2-7	NA	few	TGCGCCAGCAGCCAAGAATCGGTAGCGGAGTTCTACGAGCAGTACTTC	CASSQESVAEFYEQYF
TRBV4-1	TRBJ2-7	TRBD2	NA	TGCGCCAGCCGCGGGACTAGCGGGAGTCCCGAGCAGTACTTC	CASRGTSGSPEQYF
TRBV9	TRBJ2-7	TRBD2	NA	TGTGCCAGCAGCGTAGGGACTAGCGGGAGAGGCCACGAGCAGTACTTC	CASSVGTSGRGHEQYF
TRBV5-4	TRBJ1-1	TRBD1	few	TGTGCCAGCAGCTTGGACAGGGGTACTGAAGCTTTCTTT	CASSLDRGTEAFF
TRBV3-1/TRBV3-2	TRBJ2-5	NA	NA	TGTGCCAGCAGCCACCTGTCAGGGGAGACCCAGTACTTC	CASSHLSGETQYF
TRBV6-5	TRBJ2-3	TRBD2	NA	TGTGCCAGCAGTTACTCGCAAGCGCTAGCGGGGGATACGCAGTATTTT	CASSYSQALAGDTQYF
TRBV19	TRBJ1-2	NA	NA	TGTGCCAGTTTATATACAGGGCCTAACTATGGCTACACCTTC	CASLYTGPNYGYTF
TRBV7-6	TRBJ1-3	NA	once	TGTGCCAGCAGCTTAATGGGATCGGTTCGGGGCACCATATATTTT	CASSLMGSVRGTIYF
TRBV2	TRBJ1-5	TRBD1	NA	TGTGCCAGCAGTGCGGGAACAGGGGATGGCAATCAGCCCCAGCATTTT	CASSAGTGDGNQPQHF
TRBV27	TRBJ1-1	TRBD1	NA	TGTGCCAGCAGTCCAGGGGGGCCCAACACTGAAGCTTTCTTT	CASSPGGPNTEAFF
TRBV9	TRBJ2-1	TRBD2	NA	TGTGCCAGCAGCGTAGTCGGGAGGACCTACAATGAGCAGTTCTTC	CASSVVGRTYNEQFF
TRBV5-1	TRBJ2-1	NA	NA	TGCGCCAGCAGTTCCGGGACTCCAAACAATGAGCAGTTCTTC	CASSSGTPNNEQFF
TRBV7-9	TRBJ1-1	NA	NA	TGTGCCAGCGGCCTGAACACTGAAGCTTTCTTT	CASGLNTEAFF
TRBV24-1	TRBJ1-3	TRBD1	NA	TGTGCCACCAGTGAGGAGGGACAGGCCGGACTCTCTGGAAACACCATATATTTT	CATSEEGQAGLSGNTIYF
TRBV7-6	TRBJ1-1	NA	NA	TGTGCCAGCACCCTCGGGGGGGGTTACACTGAAGCTTTCTTT	CASTLGGGYTEAFF
TRBV6-1	TRBJ1-5	TRBD1	NA	TGTGCCAGCAGTGAATACAGGGGACAGCCCCAGCATTTT	CASSEYRGQPQHF
TRBV5-1	TRBJ2-3	TRBD2	NA	TGCGCCAGCAGCTTATTAGGCGCGGGAGCGGGAGTGAGGGATACGCAGTATTTT	CASSLLGAGAGVRDTQYF
TRBV5-6	TRBJ1-1	TRBD1	once	TGTGCCAGCAGCTTAGAGGGGGCGCCCACTGAAGCTTTCTTT	CASSLEGAPTEAFF
TRBV4-1	TRBJ2-1	TRBD2	NA	TGCGCCAGCAGCCGTGGACTAGTAGAAGAGCAGTTCTTC	CASSRGLVEEQFF
TRBV18	TRBJ2-1	TRBD2	NA	TGTGCCAGCTCGCCCCCCAGCGGGAGGGCCAGTGAGCAGTTCTTC	CASSPPSGRASEQFF
TRBV9	TRBJ2-1	TRBD2	NA	TGTGCCAGCAGCGCAACTAGCGGGAGTTACAATGAGCAGTTCTTC	CASSATSGSYNEQFF
TRBV30	TRBJ2-7	NA	NA	TGTGCCTGGAGTAACAGATACGAGCAGTACTTC	CAWSNRYEQYF
TRBV27	TRBJ2-3	NA	NA	TGTGCCAGCAGTTTTGGAGACGATGCGCAGTATTTT	CASSFGDDAQYF
TRBV29-1	TRBJ1-2	TRBD1	NA	TGCAGCGTCGCCGGACAGGGGGGTGGCTACACCTTC	CSVAGQGGGYTF
TRBV19	TRBJ1-4	NA	NA	TGTGCCACCCAATTGCAGGCTGGAACTAATGAAAAACTGTTTTTT	CATQLQAGTNEKLFF
TRBV19	TRBJ2-2	NA	NA	TGTGCCAGTAGTGTCCCCACCAGGGTGGACACCGGGGAGCTGTTTTTT	CASSVPTRVDTGELFF
TRBV28	TRBJ2-7	NA	NA	TGTGCCAGCCGCGAGGGAGGCGAGCAGTACTTC	CASREGGEQYF
TRBV7-8	TRBJ2-3	TRBD2	NA	TGTGCCAGCAGCCGACATTCTAGCGGGAGAACAGATACGCAGTATTTT	CASSRHSSGRTDTQYF
TRBV7-2	TRBJ1-2	TRBD1	few	TGTGCCAGCAGCAGGGACAGGGTGGTTGCGTATGGCTACACCTTC	CASSRDRVVAYGYTF